The 10 T cell receptor beta chains listed next were all sequenced from one sample in a study of blood T cell repertoires in COVID-19 (dated by TCRdb to the early 2020s). Library preparation employed the immunoSEQ multiplex PCR assay. TCRdb retrieved this table from immuneACCESS and kept in-frame rearrangements only. Not all clones are present; in checked studies, unresolved V genes account for under half, and no reason is known for the remainder. The sample profile shows some 180,000 clones; roughly 81% of them were found once. The ten largest clones take up 9.5% to 15% of the sample. Source material: peripheral blood. The receptor source for this set is a woman over 75 with COVID-19, enrolled during active disease.

Comments on this clone: Other DNA sequences from this sample encode an identical CDR3 as well. The V and J genes are TRBV12-3 or TRBV12-4 and TRBJ2-7, with a weak D call TRBD1 (6 bases). The CDR3 consists of 13 residues. V lost 3 bases, J lost 3 bases, and 9 bases lay in between. CDR3 loop: CASSLVQGYEQYF. CDR3 sequence (DNA): TGTGCCAGCAGTTTGGTACAGGGCTACGAGCAGTACTTC.

This clone occurred once. The rearrangement uses TRBV27 and TRBJ2-2, with a possible D match to TRBD1 (6 bases). Germline assignment: CDR1 MNHEY and CDR2 SMNVEV (reference sequence). The CDR3 totals 16 residues. V lost 6 bases to trimming and J lost 5 bases, with 19 bases between them. CDR3 sequence: CASRRLLGTPTGELFF. The CDR3 DNA is TGTGCCAGCAGGCGTCTCCTCGGGACACCGACCGGGGAGCTGTTTTTT.

This clone was recorded only once. This chain links TRBV4-2 with TRBJ2-1; TRBD2 matches at 8 bases. The CDR3 length is 16 residues. Per the germline V gene, CDR1 is LGHNA and CDR2 is YNFKEQ. V lost 4 bases and J lost 4; bases outside the gene matches: 9. The DNA of the CDR3 is TGTGCCAGCAGCCCAGCGGGAGCGGGAGTATACAATGAGCAGTTCTTC. Translating it yields CASSPAGAGVYNEQFF.

The CDR3 region has the DNA TGTGCCAGCAGTTTAATGGGTTCGCGACAGAACACTGAAGCTTTCTTT. It encodes CASSLMGSRQNTEAFF. The chain combines TRBV28 with TRBJ1-1; D is unresolved. V lost 2 bases and J lost 1, with 14 bases in between. CDR1 and CDR2 from the germline V gene are MDHEN and SYDVKM. CDR3 length equals 16 residues.

The chain recombines TRBV5-6 with TRBJ2-5; 7 nucleotides line up with TRBD2. The CDR3 runs to 16 residues. Per the germline V gene, CDR1 is SGHDT and CDR2 is YYEEEE. The V segment lost 4 bases and the J segment 5 bases; nucleotides outside the gene matches: 14. This chain's CDR3 is CASSLLRTRGWETQYF. CDR3 nucleotide sequence: TGTGCCAGCAGCCTCCTAAGGACTAGAGGGTGGGAGACCCAGTACTTC.

The V call is TRBV7-9, the J call TRBJ1-4; D unclear. Trimming left V 4 bases short and J 4 bases short, with 10 bases between. In germline, CDR1 is SEHNR, CDR2 FQNEAQ (reference sequence). The CDR3 is 14 residues long. CDR3: CASSSGRSNEKLFF. CDR3 in DNA: TGTGCCAGCAGCTCCGGGAGGAGTAATGAAAAACTGTTTTTT.

The table lists this clone with a count of one. V is TRBV4-3 and J is TRBJ2-7, with TRBD1 as a possible D gene (6 bases). There are 15 residues in the CDR3. Trimming pared 0 bases from V and 2 bases from J, leaving 11 bases between. Per the germline V gene, CDR1 is LGHNA and CDR2 is YSLEER. CDR3 sequence: CASSQDWKGAYEQYF. CDR3 nucleotide sequence: TGCGCCAGCAGCCAAGATTGGAAGGGGGCCTACGAGCAGTACTTC.

This clone was detected only a few times. The rearrangement uses TRBV27 and TRBJ2-5; weak D call: TRBD2 (5 bases). The CDR3 extends over 15 amino acids. Germline CDR1 MNHEY, CDR2 SMNVEV (reference sequence). Trimming removed 5 bases from V and 2 bases from J, with 15 bases in between. The CDR3 region is CASSQSESGQETQYF. In DNA, the CDR3 is TGTGCCAGCAGTCAAAGCGAAAGCGGTCAAGAGACCCAGTACTTC.

The rearrangement links TRBV4-3 to TRBJ2-7; a possible D gene is TRBD1 (5 bases). This CDR3 spans 16 amino acids. V was clipped by 1 base and J by 0 bases, with 13 bases between them. Germline CDR1 is LGHNA and CDR2 is YSLEER. The CDR3 coding sequence is TGCGCCAGCAGCCAAGGACAGAAGCTTTTCTCCTACGAGCAGTACTTC. Residues: CASSQGQKLFSYEQYF.

This clone was observed a single time. The chain joins TRBV11-2 to TRBJ2-5; possibly TRBD2 for D (5 bases). The CDR3 consists of 15 residues. Trimming removed 1 base from V and 5 bases from J, with 14 bases in between. Germline CDR1 reads SGHAT; CDR2 reads FQNNGV. The CDR3 loop is CASSLGGGGAETQYF. The CDR3 DNA follows: TGTGCCAGCAGCTTAGGTGGAGGTGGAGCGGAGACCCAGTACTTC.